This entry lists 19 T cell receptor beta chains sequenced from one sample in a study of blood T cell repertoires in COVID-19. Libraries were prepared by immunoSEQ multiplex PCR; TCRdb keeps only in-frame clonotypes and omits some of them. In the table there are 100,000 to 150,000 clones, 85% of which are singletons. What was sequenced was peripheral blood. Receptors were obtained from an elderly woman with acute or convalescent COVID-19.

This chain joins TRBV28 and TRBJ1-4; 9 nucleotides align to TRBD1. Germline assignment: CDR1 MDHEN and CDR2 SYDVKM. Trimming cost V 7 bases and J 8 bases; bases outside gene matches: 8. The CDR3 is made up of 14 amino acids. CDR3 residues: CASTTGGTGEKLFF. In DNA form, the CDR3 reads TGTGCCAGCACCACAGGGGGCACTGGAGAAAAACTGTTTTTT.

The V gene is TRBV3-1 (or the pseudogene TRBV3-2), the J gene TRBJ2-4; the D is unclear. The CDR3 spans 17 residues. The V end was cut by 5 bases, the J end by 4 bases, with 21 bases between. Germline assignment: CDR1 LGHDT and CDR2 YNNKEL (reference sequence). CDR3 sequence reads: CASSFRHPIQRKNIQYF. DNA for the CDR3: TGTGCCAGCAGCTTTCGACATCCCATTCAAAGAAAAAACATTCAGTACTTC.

The rearrangement links TRBV18 to TRBJ1-1, with D possibly TRBD1 on 6 matching bases. Trimming stripped 3 bases from V and 0 bases from J, with 17 bases between. Per the germline V gene, CDR1 is KGHSH and CDR2 is LQKENI. This CDR3 spans 17 amino acids. In DNA, the CDR3 is TGTGCCAGCTCACCGAAACAGGGTCTTAGTATGAACACTGAAGCTTTCTTT. Its translation: CASSPKQGLSMNTEAFF.

V and J are TRBV10-3 and TRBJ1-1; possibly TRBD1 for D (5 bases). The CDR3 is 11 amino acids. V lost 10 bases and J 6 bases, leaving 12 bases between the germline ends. The V gene's germline CDR1 is ENHRY and CDR2 SYGVKD. The CDR3 region is CASQGESEAFF. CDR3 sequence (DNA): TGTGCCAGCCAAGGGGAATCTGAAGCTTTCTTT.

The gene calls are TRBV5-4 and TRBJ1-2, with D possibly TRBD1 on 5 matching bases. The CDR3 spans 13 residues. Germline V gene sequence: CDR1 SGHNT, CDR2 YYREEE (reference sequence). Between the trimmed V and J ends, which lost 4 bases and 2 bases, there was a span of 9 bases. CDR3 region: CASSRQLNYGYTF. In DNA form, the CDR3 reads TGTGCCAGCAGCAGACAGCTGAACTATGGCTACACCTTC.

This clone was seen a few times. The chain links TRBV19 to TRBJ1-4; 7 bases map to TRBD1. V shed 7 bases and J 6 bases; nucleotides not matched to a gene: 14. Germline-derived CDR1 and CDR2 are LNHDA and SQIVND (reference sequence). The CDR3 extends over 16 amino acids. The CDR3 here is CASTSLGEGADEKLFF. Written as DNA, the CDR3 is TGTGCCAGTACCTCCCTGGGAGAGGGGGCGGATGAAAAACTGTTTTTT.

The V gene is TRBV9, the J gene TRBJ2-5; TRBD2 aligns across 7 bases. Germline trimming cut 0 bases from V and 6 bases from J; bases unmatched to any gene: 8. Germline V CDR1 and CDR2: SGDLS, YYNGEE. The CDR3 has 15 amino acids. Here the CDR3 reads CASSVEPSGVKTQYF. CDR3 sequence (DNA): TGTGCCAGCAGCGTAGAGCCCAGCGGGGTTAAGACCCAGTACTTC.

This clone was recorded only once. The chain joins TRBV28 to TRBJ1-5, with TRBD1 as a possible D gene (5 bases). V gave up 3 bases and J gave up 6 bases, with 15 bases separating them. The germline CDR1 and CDR2 sequences are MDHEN and SYDVKM. The CDR3 contains 15 residues. The CDR3 spells CASSFLGQGSQPQHF. The CDR3 nucleotides read TGTGCCAGCAGTTTCCTTGGGCAGGGCAGTCAGCCCCAGCATTTT.

This clone has more than one count but fewer than ten. J is TRBJ1-4 and V is TRBV5-1; D is perhaps TRBD1 (6 bases). Germline-derived CDR1 and CDR2 are SGHRS and YFSETQ. This CDR3 spans 16 amino acids. Deletions cut 1 base from V and 7 bases from J, with 17 bases between. CDR3 sequence reads: CASSLNGQGGGEKLFF. The CDR3 DNA reads TGCGCCAGCAGCTTGAACGGCCAGGGAGGGGGTGAAAAACTGTTTTTT.

The V call is TRBV7-3, the J call TRBJ2-6, with a tentative D call TRBD1 (7 bases). The CDR3 extends over 15 amino acids. V was pared by 5 bases and J by 2 bases, with 10 bases between. In germline, CDR1 is SGHTA, CDR2 FQGTGA. In nucleotides, the CDR3 is TGTGCCAGCAGCCCAGGGGGGCCTGGGGCCAACGTCCTGACTTTC. It specifies CASSPGGPGANVLTF.

The rearrangement links TRBV5-1 to TRBJ2-7; unclear D gene. V was shortened by 1 base and J by 2 bases, with 13 bases between the two germline ends. CDR1 SGHRS and CDR2 YFSETQ come from the germline V gene. The CDR3 totals 15 residues. The CDR3 bases are TGCGCCAGCAGCTTGATCCAGGCTGACGCCTACGAGCAGTACTTC. Its protein is CASSLIQADAYEQYF.

The gene calls are TRBV3-1 (or the pseudogene TRBV3-2) and TRBJ1-1, with 8 positions matching TRBD1. This CDR3 spans 14 amino acids. Per germline, CDR1 LGHDT and CDR2 YNNKEL (reference sequence). The V gene end was trimmed by 4 bases and the J gene end by 4 bases; junction bases not matched to a gene: 5. This CDR3 is CASSRQGLGTEAFF. For the CDR3, the DNA is TGTGCCAGCAGCCGACAGGGGCTGGGCACTGAAGCTTTCTTT.

The genes are TRBV24-1 and TRBJ2-2; possibly TRBD2 for D (6 bases). In germline, CDR1 is KGHDR, CDR2 SFDVKD. The CDR3 spans 15 residues. The V end was cut by 9 bases, the J end by 5 bases, with 18 bases between. The CDR3 is CATAPGDFGTGELFF. Here the CDR3 DNA reads TGTGCCACCGCGCCGGGGGACTTCGGTACCGGGGAGCTGTTTTTT.

This clone was seen more than once but under ten times. The chain is built from TRBV7-2 and TRBJ1-2, with 9 bases identical to TRBD1. Germline V gene sequence: CDR1 SGHTA, CDR2 FQGNSA. The J segment lost 7 bases and the V segment lost 5 bases, leaving 8 bases of the junction unmatched. The CDR3 covers 14 residues. The CDR3 region has the DNA TGTGCCAGCAGCCATACCCCGGGACAGGGTGGCTACACCTTC. Encoded protein: CASSHTPGQGGYTF.

This chain uses TRBV28 with TRBJ1-2, with D uncertain. Trimming took 2 bases from V and 4 from J, leaving 8 bases between them. The germline V gene has CDR1 MDHEN and CDR2 SYDVKM. The CDR3 is 13 residues long. This CDR3 reads CASSLGSLYGYTF. CDR3 nucleotide sequence: TGTGCCAGCAGTTTAGGGAGCCTCTATGGCTACACCTTC.

V is TRBV5-1 and J is TRBJ2-1, with unresolved D. The CDR3 length is 14 residues. CDR1 is SGHRS, CDR2 YFSETQ, per germline. V lost 0 bases and J 5 bases, leaving 9 bases between the germline ends. The chain's CDR3 is CASSLAATHNEQFF. The DNA of the CDR3 is TGCGCCAGCAGCTTGGCCGCGACTCACAATGAGCAGTTCTTC.

The chain is built from TRBV7-2 and TRBJ2-1; maybe TRBD2 (5 bases). Trimming stripped 6 bases from V and 0 bases from J, with 15 bases between. Per the germline V gene, CDR1 is SGHTA and CDR2 is FQGNSA. This CDR3 contains 16 residues. Written as DNA, the CDR3 is TGTGCCAGCAGTCCTAGGACGGGGAGCTCCTACAATGAGCAGTTCTTC. Translating it yields CASSPRTGSSYNEQFF.

The chain uses TRBV12-3 or TRBV12-4 and TRBJ2-1; TRBD1 is a possible D gene (6 bases). The CDR3 loop spans 12 amino acids. Trimming left V 3 bases short and J 6 bases short, with 6 bases between. CDR3 protein: CASSFRGNEQFF. CDR3 DNA sequence: TGTGCCAGCAGTTTCAGGGGCAATGAGCAGTTCTTC.

The chain joins TRBV4-1 to TRBJ1-5; D is uncertain. In germline, CDR1 is MGHRA, CDR2 YSYEKL. Trimming stripped 0 bases from V and 7 bases from J, with 7 bases between. The CDR3 is 13 residues long. The CDR3 DNA follows: TGCGCCAGCAGCCAAGAGAGAGAACAGCCCCAGCATTTT. Protein sequence: CASSQEREQPQHF.